Reported below is one T cell receptor beta chain. This entry belongs to a study of CD8 T cells in ankylosing spondylitis. Library preparation for TCR beta used quantitative 5'-RACE with molecular barcodes. MiXCR, applied by TCRdb to the 5' RACE reads, yields one record per CDR3 protein. Here the sample spans some 340,000 distinct CDR3 sequences, roughly 14% being singletons. V was shortened by 4 bases and J by 0 bases, with 9 bases between the two germline ends. CDR3 size: 13 residues. Germline V gene sequence: CDR1 SQVTM, CDR2 ANQGSEA. Sequencing input: blood, either unsorted or a sorted T cell fraction (not recorded which). J is TRBJ1-2 and V is TRBV29-1; D not resolved. The receptor was isolated from a male donor with ankylosing spondylitis or in good health (not recorded which). Here the CDR3 reads CSVAAGTNYGYTF. The CDR3 DNA follows: TGCAGCGTTGCCGCCGGAACTAACTATGGCTACACCTTC.